The source of this TCR beta chain is a study of T cells in Graves' hyperthyroidism and ophthalmopathy. This CDR3 spans 17 amino acids. Germline V lookup: CDR1 SGHAT, CDR2 FQNNGV. Trimming at V came to 5 bases and at J to 7 bases, leaving 16 bases not matched to a gene. This clonotype was recorded at least ten times. What was amplified from RNA transcripts were TCR beta CDR3 regions. TCR CDR3 underwent first-round RT-PCR with the HTBI primer set. TCRdb processed the multiplex PCR reads anew with MiXCR; each CDR3 protein has one entry. The top ten clones hold less than 15% of a sample with about 410,000 distinct CDR3 sequences, about 14% of them seen once.

This rearrangement joins TRBV11-2 to TRBJ2-7; 11 bases map to TRBD2. Sequenced material: blood. This TCR came from a man younger than 35 with Graves' ophthalmopathy. Here the CDR3 reads CASSTLAGGPLSTEQYF. For the CDR3, the DNA is TGTGCCAGCAGCACCCTAGCGGGGGGCCCCCTGTCGACGGAGCAGTACTTC.